Each of the 14 T cell receptor beta chains below was sequenced from the same sample in a study of shared clonotypes between healthy human individuals. Sequencing was performed with immunoSEQ multiplex PCR; in TCRdb, only in-frame clones are kept and a portion is missing. Among roughly 410,000 clones, approximately 96% were seen once, and the ten largest hold about 0.32%. The sequencing sample was made of memory CD8+ T cells sorted from blood. The subset here: CD45RO+ cells pooled with CCR7-negative TemRA cells. These receptors came from a man younger than 40 in good health.

The chain couples TRBV5-5 to TRBJ2-7; D might be TRBD2 (7 bases). From germline, CDR1 is SGHKS and CDR2 YYEKEE (reference sequence). The CDR3 extends over 14 amino acids. With 5 bases removed from V and 6 bases from J, the gap between germline ends came to 18 bases. The CDR3 sequence: CASRGLTRGGEQYF. The DNA of the CDR3 is TGTGCCAGCAGGGGACTAACAAGGGGGGGCGAGCAGTACTTC.

V and J are TRBV28 and TRBJ2-7; D uncertain. The ends were cut back, 6 bases at V and 9 bases at J, with 12 bases in the middle. This CDR3 is built from 11 residues. Germline CDR1 reads MDHEN; CDR2 reads SYDVKM. CDR3 coding DNA: TGTGCCAGCAGCCCTAGTGGTGGGCAGTACTTC. This sequence encodes CASSPSGGQYF.

The chain combines TRBV2 with TRBJ2-7; the D gene is possibly TRBD2 (6 bases). This CDR3 comprises 13 residues. Between the trimmed V and J ends, which lost 5 bases and 0 bases, there was a span of 8 bases. Germline lookup yields CDR1 SNHLY and CDR2 FYNNEI. CDR3 DNA: TGTGCCAGCAGTCCGACTAGCTCCTACGAGCAGTACTTC. Its protein is CASSPTSSYEQYF. Together with reference TRBV2 and TRBJ2-7, the CDR3 gives the full variable domain: EPEVTQTPSHQVTQMGQEVILRCVPISNHLYFYWYRQILGQKVEFLVSFYNNEISEKSEIFDDQFSVERPDGSNFTLKIRSTKLEDSAMYFCASSPTSSYEQYFGPGTRLTVT.

The rearrangement joins TRBV9 to TRBJ1-1, with D uncertain. With 7 bases removed from V and 0 bases from J, the gap between germline ends came to 10 bases. The CDR3 contains 13 residues. Per germline, CDR1 SGDLS and CDR2 YYNGEE. For the CDR3, the DNA is TGTGCCAGCGGTTTGACCATGAACACTGAAGCTTTCTTT. It encodes CASGLTMNTEAFF.

The chain couples TRBV4-1 to TRBJ1-4; no clear D gene. Trimming shortened V by 8 bases and J by 8 bases, and 12 bases separated the two germline ends. Germline CDR1 MGHRA, CDR2 YSYEKL. The CDR3 loop spans 12 amino acids. Here the CDR3 DNA reads TGCGCCAGCGGACGGTGGGGAGAAAAACTGTTTTTT. As protein: CASGRWGEKLFF.

The chain recombines TRBV7-9 with TRBJ2-5; no reliable D call. Germline assignment: CDR1 SEHNR and CDR2 FQNEAQ (reference sequence). V lost 1 base and J lost 5, with 5 bases in between. The length of the CDR3 is 12 residues. The CDR3, as DNA: TGTGCCAGCAGCTTAGGCGTCGAGACCCAGTACTTC. Translating it yields CASSLGVETQYF.

The chain has TRBV4-2 and TRBJ2-1; the match to TRBD2 covers 8 bases. J lost 6 bases, V lost 1 base, and 14 bases had no gene match. The germline V gene has CDR1 LGHNA and CDR2 YNFKEQ. The CDR3 covers 18 residues. CDR3 loop: CASSQVPLLGAGANEQFF. CDR3 sequence (DNA): TGTGCCAGCAGCCAAGTTCCTCTTTTGGGAGCGGGAGCCAATGAGCAGTTCTTC.

The genes are TRBV6-5 and TRBJ1-1; possible D gene TRBD1, 5 bases. Germline lookup yields CDR1 MNHEY and CDR2 SVGAGI. The CDR3 is 13 residues long. V shed 4 bases and J shed 4 bases, with 10 bases lying between them. The CDR3 DNA reads as TGTGCCAGCAGTTGGGGGAGGGGCACTGAAGCTTTCTTT. This encodes CASSWGRGTEAFF.

The gene calls are TRBV5-4 and TRBJ1-2; weak D call: TRBD1 (6 bases). CDR1 is SGHNT, CDR2 YYREEE, per germline (reference sequence). V was trimmed by 0 bases and J by 6 bases, leaving 18 bases between them. The CDR3 consists of 16 residues. The chain's CDR3 is CASSLVLGGLSHGYTF. Written as DNA, the CDR3 is TGTGCCAGCAGCTTGGTGTTGGGGGGGCTTTCACATGGCTACACCTTC.

CDR3 sequence reads: CASSPPRQGGGATNEKLFF. The CDR3, as DNA: TGTGCCAGCTCACCACCCCGACAGGGTGGGGGTGCAACTAATGAAAAACTGTTTTTT. The chain is built from TRBV18 and TRBJ1-4; TRBD1 matches 7 bases. Germline assignment: CDR1 KGHSH and CDR2 LQKENI. After removal of 0 bases from V and 0 bases from J, the junction contained 10 bases not matched to a gene. The CDR3 consists of 19 residues. Variable domain in full (rest from reference TRBV18 and TRBJ1-4): NAGVMQNPRHLVRRRGQEARLRCSPMKGHSHVYWYRQLPEEGLKFMVYLQKENIIDESGMPKERFSAEFPKEGPSILRIQQVVRGDSAAYFCASSPPRQGGGATNEKLFFGSGTQLSVL.

This clone was seen only once. This chain links TRBV2 with TRBJ2-1, with D hard to call. From germline, CDR1 is SNHLY and CDR2 FYNNEI. V was pared by 3 bases and J by 0 bases, with 12 bases between. This CDR3 region has 16 residues. As DNA, the CDR3 is TGTGCCAGCAGTGAGGGGAAGCAGTACTCCTACAATGAGCAGTTCTTC. Its protein product is CASSEGKQYSYNEQFF.

As regards this clone: This sample also contains other DNA sequences that code for the same CDR3. The J gene is TRBJ2-7, the V gene TRBV6-5; 10 positions match TRBD2. V shed 0 bases, J shed 2 bases, and the junction held 1 base outside the gene matches. Looked up from germline, CDR1 is MNHEY and CDR2 is SVGAGI. CDR3 length equals 15 residues. DNA of the CDR3: TGTGCCAGCAGTTACTCAAGCGGGAGGGCCTACGAGCAGTACTTC. This encodes CASSYSSGRAYEQYF.

The V and J genes are TRBV15 and TRBJ1-5; tentative D call: TRBD1 (6 bases). V lost 5 bases and J 7 bases, leaving 12 bases between the germline ends. Germline V lookup: CDR1 LNHNV, CDR2 YYDKDF (reference sequence). The CDR3 runs 13 residues. Written as DNA, the CDR3 is TGTGCCACCAGCCGGGACAAGGACCAGCCCCAGCATTTT. Amino acid sequence: CATSRDKDQPQHF.

V is TRBV21-1 and J is TRBJ2-7; the table assigns TRBD2, which was not confirmed against the DNA. TRBV21-1 is designated a pseudogene. The CDR3 extends over 15 amino acids. The CDR3 loop reads CASSKGSGFMYEQYF. The CDR3 DNA reads TGTGCCAGCAGCAAAGGTTCGGGATTTATGTACGAGCAGTACTTC.